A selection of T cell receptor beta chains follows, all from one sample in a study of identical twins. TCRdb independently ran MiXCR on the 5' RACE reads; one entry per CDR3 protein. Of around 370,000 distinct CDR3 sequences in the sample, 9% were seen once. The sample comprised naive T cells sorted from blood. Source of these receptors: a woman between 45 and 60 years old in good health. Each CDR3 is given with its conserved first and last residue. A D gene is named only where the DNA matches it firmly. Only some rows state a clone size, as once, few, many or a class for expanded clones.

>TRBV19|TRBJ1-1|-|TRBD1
CATRTGGNTEAFF
TGTGCCACCAGGACAGGCGGGAACACTGAAGCTTTCTTT
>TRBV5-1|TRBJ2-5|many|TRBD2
CASSLEAGAWETQYF
TGCGCCAGCAGCTTGGAGGCGGGAGCCTGGGAGACCCAGTACTTC
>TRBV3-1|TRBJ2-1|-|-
CASSQVPGDYNEQFF
TGTGCCAGCAGCCAGGTCCCAGGGGACTACAATGAGCAGTTCTTC
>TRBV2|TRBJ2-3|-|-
CASSARAGATGTQYF
TGTGCCAGCAGCGCCCGAGCGGGTGCCACAGGGACGCAGTATTTT
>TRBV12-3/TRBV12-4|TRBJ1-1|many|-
CASSLRGGGNTEAFF
TGTGCCAGCAGCCTCCGCGGGGGGGGGAACACTGAAGCTTTCTTT
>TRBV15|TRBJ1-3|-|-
CATSRDRGQRGNTIYF
TGTGCCACCAGCAGAGATCGGGGACAACGAGGAAACACCATATATTTT
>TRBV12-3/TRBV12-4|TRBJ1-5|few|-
CASSFGGDNQPQHF
TGTGCCAGCAGTTTTGGGGGGGACAATCAGCCCCAGCATTTT
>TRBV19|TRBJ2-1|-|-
CASSKWEAGGAYNEGQFF
TGTGCCAGTAGTAAATGGGAGGCAGGGGGGGCCTACAATGAAGGGCAGTTCTTC
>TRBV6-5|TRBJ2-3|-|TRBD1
CASRIRTGGVTDTQYF
TGTGCCAGCAGAATAAGGACAGGGGGCGTTACAGATACGCAGTATTTT
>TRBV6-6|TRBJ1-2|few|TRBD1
CASRPTGVGIANYGYTF
TGTGCCAGCAGGCCTACAGGGGTGGGCATAGCTAACTATGGCTACACCTTC
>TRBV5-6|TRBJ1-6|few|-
CASSESTVLKAPLHF
TGTGCCAGCAGTGAAAGTACCGTTCTGAAGGCACCCCTCCACTTT
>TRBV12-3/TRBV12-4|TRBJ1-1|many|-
CASSLARTEAFF
TGTGCCAGCAGTTTAGCACGCACTGAAGCTTTCTTT